This TCR beta chain was sequenced for a study of shared clonotypes between healthy human individuals. The CDR3 totals 14 residues. V lost 2 bases and J lost 2, with 9 bases in between. Germline V gene data show CDR1 as SGHKS and CDR2 as YYEKEE (reference sequence). The data were produced by immunoSEQ multiplex PCR, yet TCRdb's version contains in-frame clones alone and is incomplete. Of some 900,000 clones listed, over 75% are singletons. This clonotype was sampled from a young man in good health. Sequencing used memory CD4+ T cells sorted from blood. Subset given: CD45RA-negative fraction. V and J are TRBV5-5 and TRBJ2-3; D not resolved. CDR3 nucleotides: TGTGCCAGCAGCTTCCCGCGGACCACAGATACGCAGTATTTT. Amino acid sequence: CASSFPRTTDTQYF.